The following is a T cell receptor (beta chain) sequence with its context. Its antigen is currently unknown. The CDR3 sequence is 13 residues long. The ends lost 8 bases at V and 9 bases at J; junction bases unmatched: 10. The entry originates in a study of T-cell reconstitution after alpha-beta-depleted transplantation in children. This sample's TCRbeta library carried unique molecular identifier barcodes. MiXCR, run by TCRdb on the PCR reads, gives a single entry per CDR3 protein. The sample includes 700,000 or so distinct CDR3 sequences, 13% seen only once; the top ten take 0.65% to 0.9%. General study findings and limits: TCRbeta diversity was high at day 60 in some patients (a result of surviving recipient T cells and thymic progenitors). By about two months after transplant, alpha-beta T cells reportedly arose from several hundred graft clones that had expanded.

This rearrangement joins TRBV12-3 or TRBV12-4 to TRBJ2-1; TRBD2 matches at 7 bases. Sequences were derived from PBMCs, sampled before TCRalphabeta/CD19-depleted stem cell transplant. The clonotype comes from a girl under 10 years old with congenital amegakaryocytic thrombocytopenia, due to receive a stem cell transplant. The CDR3: CASAGEESVEQFF. For the CDR3, the DNA is TGTGCCAGCGCGGGAGAAGAAAGCGTTGAGCAGTTCTTC.